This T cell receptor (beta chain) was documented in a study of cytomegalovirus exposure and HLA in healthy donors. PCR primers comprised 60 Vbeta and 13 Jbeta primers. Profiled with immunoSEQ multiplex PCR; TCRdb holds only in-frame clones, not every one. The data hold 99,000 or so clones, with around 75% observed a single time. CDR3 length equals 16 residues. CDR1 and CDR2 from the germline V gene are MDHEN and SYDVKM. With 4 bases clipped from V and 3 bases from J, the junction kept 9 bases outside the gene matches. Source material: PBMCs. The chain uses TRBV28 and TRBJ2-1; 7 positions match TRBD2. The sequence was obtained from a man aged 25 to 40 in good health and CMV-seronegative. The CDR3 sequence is CASSSTTAGNYNEQFF. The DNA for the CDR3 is TGTGCCAGCAGTTCTACAACAGCGGGGAACTACAATGAGCAGTTCTTC.